The 24 T cell receptor beta chains presented below share a single source sample, sequenced in a study of shared clonotypes between healthy human individuals. Produced via immunoSEQ multiplex PCR; TCRdb's table is partial and in-frame only. This sample has around 2.1 million clones, with roughly 91% found just once. Only CD45RO-negative cells positively selected for CCR7 counted as naive CD8 cells, so terminally differentiated effector memory CD45RA+ cells were excluded. Input material: naive CD8+ T cells from PBMCs. Source of these receptors: a man in his late teens or twenties in good health. Some clones in this sample may be carry-over from other donors' samples.

V usage is TRBV11-2 and J usage is TRBJ2-7, with a possible D match to TRBD1 (7 bases). Germline V gene data show CDR1 as SGHAT and CDR2 as FQNNGV. Trimming removed 4 bases at V and 6 bases at J, with 19 bases between. The CDR3 extends over 15 amino acids. As DNA, the CDR3 is TGTGCCAGCAGCTATCGGGCAGCGGAGGGGGCCGAGCAGTACTTC. This sequence encodes CASSYRAAEGAEQYF.

This clone was detected only a few times. The genes are TRBV27 and TRBJ2-3; D is perhaps TRBD1 (6 bases). Per the germline V gene, CDR1 is MNHEY and CDR2 is SMNVEV (reference sequence). The V end was cut by 5 bases, the J end by 3 bases, with 12 bases between. The CDR3 has 14 residues. The DNA of the CDR3 is TGTGCCAGCAGTATCCTACAGGGTACAGATACGCAGTATTTT. This encodes CASSILQGTDTQYF.

This rearrangement joins TRBV15 to TRBJ1-2; possible D gene TRBD1, 5 bases. The V end lost 0 bases, the J end lost 4 bases, and 15 bases lay between the germline ends. CDR1 LNHNV and CDR2 YYDKDF come from the germline V gene (reference sequence). This CDR3 is 16 amino acids long. The CDR3 sequence is CATSRDGQGLIYGYTF. CDR3 DNA: TGTGCCACCAGCAGAGATGGGCAGGGACTAATCTATGGCTACACCTTC.

The V gene is TRBV6-1, the J gene TRBJ2-1; D not resolved. The germline V gene has CDR1 MNHNS and CDR2 SASEGT. This CDR3 region has 12 residues. V gave up 3 bases and J gave up 5 bases, with 5 bases separating them. The CDR3 reads CASSDWNNEQFF. The CDR3 DNA is TGTGCCAGCAGTGACTGGAACAATGAGCAGTTCTTC.

This clone was detected once. Other DNA sequences in the sample encode the same CDR3. The rearrangement uses TRBV27 and TRBJ2-7; D might be TRBD1 (5 bases). V was pared by 2 bases and J by 0 bases, with 11 bases between. From germline, CDR1 is MNHEY and CDR2 SMNVEV (reference sequence). This CDR3 contains 15 residues. The CDR3 region is CASSLGAGSSYEQYF. The CDR3 DNA reads TGTGCCAGCAGTTTAGGGGCAGGAAGCTCCTACGAGCAGTACTTC.

The V and J genes are TRBV2 and TRBJ1-2; possibly TRBD1 for D (5 bases). CDR3 size: 14 residues. Germline values: CDR1 SNHLY, CDR2 FYNNEI. V was clipped by 6 bases and J by 6 bases, with 17 bases between them. The CDR3 here is CASSAGGPGHGYTF. The DNA for the CDR3 is TGTGCCAGCAGCGCCGGGGGACCGGGCCATGGCTACACCTTC.

The table lists this clone with a few counts. The rearrangement joins TRBV15 to TRBJ2-7; 10 nucleotides agree with TRBD1. Germline V gene data show CDR1 as LNHNV and CDR2 as YYDKDF (reference sequence). V dropped 1 base and J dropped 0; count of bases not matched to a gene: 0. This CDR3 has 15 amino acids. The CDR3: CATSRGTGGSYEQYF. The DNA for the CDR3 is TGTGCCACCAGCAGAGGGACAGGGGGCTCCTACGAGCAGTACTTC.

This chain connects TRBV27 to TRBJ1-1; 7 bases are a match to TRBD1. The J segment lost 4 bases and the V segment lost 5 bases, leaving 7 bases of the junction unmatched. There are 14 residues in the CDR3. Germline CDR1 MNHEY, CDR2 SMNVEV (reference sequence). This chain's CDR3 is CASSILQGSTEAFF. In DNA, the CDR3 is TGTGCCAGCAGTATCCTACAGGGGAGCACTGAAGCTTTCTTT.

This clone was seen just once. The chain employs TRBV19 and TRBJ2-7, with a possible D match to TRBD2 (5 bases). The CDR3 has 15 amino acids. The V end was cut by 3 bases, the J end by 5 bases, with 17 bases between. CDR1 LNHDA and CDR2 SQIVND come from the germline V gene (reference sequence). CDR3 sequence: CASSITASFVHEQYF. The DNA for the CDR3 is TGTGCCAGTAGTATTACAGCTAGCTTTGTCCACGAGCAGTACTTC.

The chain employs TRBV5-1 and TRBJ2-7; maybe TRBD2 (5 bases). The V and J ends lost 0 bases and 3 bases respectively, with 19 bases between them. CDR3 size: 17 residues. Germline V gene sequence: CDR1 SGHRS, CDR2 YFSETQ. CDR3 amino acids: CASSLVGGPGRFYEQYF. CDR3 in DNA: TGCGCCAGCAGCTTGGTTGGCGGGCCAGGAAGGTTCTACGAGCAGTACTTC.

This sequence joins TRBV7-9 and TRBJ2-5; weak D call: TRBD2 (6 bases). This CDR3 region has 13 residues. Trimming removed 3 bases at V and 8 bases at J, with 13 bases between. Germline V gene sequence: CDR1 SEHNR, CDR2 FQNEAQ (reference sequence). The CDR3: CASSLIAEPTQYF. CDR3 sequence (DNA): TGTGCCAGCAGCTTGATAGCGGAGCCCACCCAGTACTTC.

The chain combines TRBV28 with TRBJ1-2, with D perhaps matching TRBD1 (5 bases). The CDR3 runs to 16 residues. The V gene's germline CDR1 is MDHEN and CDR2 SYDVKM. Deletions cut 4 bases from V and 6 bases from J, with 21 bases between. The CDR3 sequence is CASSSWDLRASDGYTF. The CDR3 nucleotides are TGTGCCAGCAGTTCGTGGGACCTCCGGGCTTCGGATGGCTACACCTTC.

This chain links TRBV6-1 with TRBJ1-5; no firm D call. The CDR3 sequence is 15 residues long. The V end was cut by 6 bases, the J end by 9 bases, with 21 bases between. Germline loops: CDR1 MNHNS, CDR2 SASEGT. The CDR3 nucleotides read TGTGCCAGCAGCCACCCAGCAGGACCCACTTGGCCCCAGCATTTT. Amino acid sequence: CASSHPAGPTWPQHF.

This clone was detected only once. The chain has TRBV27 and TRBJ2-1; 13 bases fit TRBD2. V trimming: 5 bases; J trimming: 4 bases; junction bases outside the gene matches: 5. The V gene's germline CDR1 is MNHEY and CDR2 SMNVEV (reference sequence). CDR3 length: 16 residues. The CDR3 DNA is TGTGCCAGCAGTCCCCAGGGACTAGCGGGGTACAATGAGCAGTTCTTC. This sequence encodes CASSPQGLAGYNEQFF.

This sequence joins TRBV10-3 and TRBJ1-5; D ambiguous. The CDR3 extends over 13 amino acids. CDR1 is ENHRY and CDR2 is SYGVKD in the germline V gene. V was clipped by 7 bases and J by 1 base, with 8 bases between them. The CDR3 bases are TGTGCCATCACCCCGGAGAGCAATCAGCCCCAGCATTTT. Encoded protein: CAITPESNQPQHF.

The chain employs TRBV4-3 and TRBJ2-1, with D possibly matching TRBD2 (7 bases). V was pared by 0 bases and J by 4 bases, with 13 bases between. Germline V gene data show CDR1 as LGHNA and CDR2 as YSLEER. The CDR3 consists of 16 residues. CDR3 coding DNA: TGCGCCAGCAGCCAAGATTCGGGGGGCCGATACAATGAGCAGTTCTTC. It is translated as CASSQDSGGRYNEQFF.

V is TRBV18 and J is TRBJ1-5; D is unclear. The CDR3 has 17 residues. CDR1 is KGHSH, CDR2 LQKENI, per germline. V gave up 3 bases and J gave up 2 bases, with 17 bases separating them. The DNA for the CDR3 is TGTGCCAGCTCACCGAGGTATGGGGAAAGTCGCAATCAGCCCCAGCATTTT. Amino acid sequence: CASSPRYGESRNQPQHF.

The sample holds one count of this clone. The genes are TRBV19 and TRBJ1-1; D ambiguous. This CDR3 is built from 14 residues. The germline V gene encodes CDR1 LNHDA and CDR2 SQIVND (reference sequence). The V end was cut by 3 bases, the J end by 1 base, with 9 bases between. The CDR3 here is CASSMGRSNTEAFF. For the CDR3, the DNA is TGTGCCAGTAGTATGGGGAGATCGAACACTGAAGCTTTCTTT.

V is TRBV27 and J is TRBJ2-2; no reliable D call. V gave up 5 bases and J gave up 0 bases, with 16 bases separating them. There are 17 residues in the CDR3. The germline CDR1 and CDR2 sequences are MNHEY and SMNVEV (reference sequence). Here the CDR3 reads CASSVLIATTNTGELFF. CDR3 coding DNA: TGTGCCAGCAGTGTTTTAATCGCCACGACGAACACCGGGGAGCTGTTTTTT.

This chain joins TRBV9 and TRBJ2-5; 7 bases are a match to TRBD1. The germline V gene encodes CDR1 SGDLS and CDR2 YYNGEE. V shed 4 bases, J shed 5 bases, and the junction held 14 bases outside the gene matches. This CDR3 is 16 amino acids long. CDR3 in DNA: TGTGCCAGCAGCCCCCGACAGGGATCGAAGCCGGAGACCCAGTACTTC. Amino acid sequence: CASSPRQGSKPETQYF.

This clone was seen a handful of times. The J gene is TRBJ1-2, the V gene TRBV19; 9 bases are a match to TRBD1. The CDR3 is made up of 15 amino acids. Per the germline V gene, CDR1 is LNHDA and CDR2 is SQIVND (reference sequence). The J segment lost 2 bases and the V segment lost 6 bases, leaving 7 bases of the junction unmatched. The CDR3 reads CASRVGQGPNYGYTF. The CDR3 DNA follows: TGTGCCAGTAGGGTCGGACAGGGGCCAAACTATGGCTACACCTTC.

The rearrangement links TRBV10-1 to TRBJ2-1; D may match TRBD1 or TRBD2 (5 bases each). From germline, CDR1 is WNHNN and CDR2 SYGVQD (reference sequence). Trimming cost V 3 bases and J 8 bases, with 20 bases left between them. The CDR3 extends over 16 amino acids. CDR3 sequence: CASSDPGTGPSDEQFF. CDR3 nucleotide sequence: TGCGCCAGCAGTGACCCCGGGACGGGGCCTTCCGATGAGCAGTTCTTC.

This chain links TRBV4-3 with TRBJ2-5, with 14 bases lining up with TRBD2. This CDR3 contains 20 residues. Germline V gene data show CDR1 as LGHNA and CDR2 as YSLEER. Trimming removed 0 bases from V and 5 bases from J; junction bases left unmatched: 14. DNA for the CDR3: TGCGCCAGCAGCCAAGAATGGACTAGCGGGAGGTTTATTCGAATTGAGACCCAGTACTTC. Its protein product is CASSQEWTSGRFIRIETQYF.

This chain connects TRBV5-1 to TRBJ2-7; D assignment may be TRBD1 or TRBD2 (5 bases each). The CDR3 is 13 amino acids. Germline V gives CDR1 SGHRS, CDR2 YFSETQ. The V end was cut by 3 bases, the J end by 2 bases, with 9 bases between. DNA of the CDR3: TGCGCCAGCAGCTGGGGGTTGGCCTACGAGCAGTACTTC. Its translation is CASSWGLAYEQYF. Combining the CDR3 with reference TRBV5-1 and TRBJ2-7 gives the whole variable domain KAGVTQTPRYLIKTRGQQVTLSCSPISGHRSVSWYQQTPGQGLQFLFEYFSETQRNKGNFPGRFSGRQFSNSRSEMNVSTLELGDSALYLCASSWGLAYEQYFGPGTRLTVT.